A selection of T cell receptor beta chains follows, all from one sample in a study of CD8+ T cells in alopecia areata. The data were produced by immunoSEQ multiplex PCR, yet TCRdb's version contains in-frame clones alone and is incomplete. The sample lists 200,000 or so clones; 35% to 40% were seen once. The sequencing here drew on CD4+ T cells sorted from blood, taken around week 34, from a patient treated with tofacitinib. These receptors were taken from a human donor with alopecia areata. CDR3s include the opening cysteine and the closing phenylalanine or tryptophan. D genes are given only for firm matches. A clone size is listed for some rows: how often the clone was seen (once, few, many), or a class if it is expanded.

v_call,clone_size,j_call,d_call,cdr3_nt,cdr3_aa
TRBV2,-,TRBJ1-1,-,TGTGCCAGCAGAAGATGGGTGACAGCCCTTGGGGGCACTGAAGCTTTCTTT,CASRRWVTALGGTEAFF
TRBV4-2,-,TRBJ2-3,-,TGTGCCAGCAGCCAAGGCGGTAGCTCAGATACGCAGTATTTT,CASSQGGSSDTQYF
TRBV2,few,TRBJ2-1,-,TGTGCCAGCAGTGAAGAGGGGGGGAACTACAATGAGCAGTTCTTC,CASSEEGGNYNEQFF
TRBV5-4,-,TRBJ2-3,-,TGTGCCAGCAGCCCGGGACCCATCGTAGGAGATACGCAGTATTTT,CASSPGPIVGDTQYF
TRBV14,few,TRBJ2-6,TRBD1,TGTGCCAGCAGCCGAGGGACAGGGTCTGGGGCCAACGTCCTGACTTTC,CASSRGTGSGANVLTF
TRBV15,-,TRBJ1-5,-,TGTGCCACCAGCAGCCACACAGGGAGGGACAATCAGCCCCAGCATTTT,CATSSHTGRDNQPQHF
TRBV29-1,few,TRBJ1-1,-,TGCAGCGTTGTAAGGACATCTGACATGAACACTGAAGCTTTCTTT,CSVVRTSDMNTEAFF
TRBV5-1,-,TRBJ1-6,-,TGCGCCAGCAGCTCCGGGGGCACGAGTTCACCCCTCCACTTT,CASSSGGTSSPLHF
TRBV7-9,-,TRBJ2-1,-,TGTGCCAGCAGCTTAACCGGAGCCTCGGGCAATGAGCAGTTCTTC,CASSLTGASGNEQFF
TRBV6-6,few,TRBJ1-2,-,TGTGCCAGCAGAGGACCGCAAGGCGCGAACTATGGCTACACCTTC,CASRGPQGANYGYTF
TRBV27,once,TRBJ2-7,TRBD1,TGTGCCAGCAGTTTACTGGGACAGGGCTACGAGCAGTACTTC,CASSLLGQGYEQYF
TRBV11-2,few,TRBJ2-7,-,TGTGCCAGCAGCTTAAGCGGAACCCCCTACGAGCAGTACTTC,CASSLSGTPYEQYF
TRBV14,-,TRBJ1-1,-,TGTGCCAGCAGCCAAGAAGAGGGAAACACTGAAGCTTTCTTT,CASSQEEGNTEAFF
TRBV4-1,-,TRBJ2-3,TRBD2,TGCGCCAGCAGCCAAGTGTTAGCGGGAGGGCAAGATACGCAGTATTTT,CASSQVLAGGQDTQYF
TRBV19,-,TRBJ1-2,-,TGTGCCAGTAGTGTCGGGGGAGCTTATGGCTACACCTTC,CASSVGGAYGYTF
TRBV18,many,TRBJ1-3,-,TGTGCCAGCTCACCTAATCCGACGGGACCAGTCTCTGGAAACACCATATATTTT,CASSPNPTGPVSGNTIYF
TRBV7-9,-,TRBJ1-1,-,TGTGCCAGCAGCTTGCACGGGGGCACTGAAGCTTTCTTT,CASSLHGGTEAFF
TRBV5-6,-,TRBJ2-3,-,TGTGCCAGCAGCTTGATCTATCGCGCGGGGAGAACAGATACGCAGTATTTT,CASSLIYRAGRTDTQYF
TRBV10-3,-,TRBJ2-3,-,TGTGCCATCAGTGAGCCAAACCCCGGCGGGGCAGATACGCAGTATTTT,CAISEPNPGGADTQYF
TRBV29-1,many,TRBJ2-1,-,TGCAGCGTTGAGGGTAGTTCCCTATACAATGAGCAGTTCTTC,CSVEGSSLYNEQFF
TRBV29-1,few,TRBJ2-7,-,TGCAGCGTTGGAGGCAGGGGAACCTACGAGCAGTACTTC,CSVGGRGTYEQYF
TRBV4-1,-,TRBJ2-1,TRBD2,TGCGCCAGCAGCCAACCGGGACTAGCGTCATTTGAGCAGTTCTTC,CASSQPGLASFEQFF
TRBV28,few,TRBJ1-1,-,TGTGCCAGCAGTTCTCAGTCTCCGGGGGCCACTGAAGCTTTCTTT,CASSSQSPGATEAFF
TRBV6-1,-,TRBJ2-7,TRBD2,TGTGCCAGCAGGGGACTAGCGGGAGCCTACGAGCAGTACTTC,CASRGLAGAYEQYF
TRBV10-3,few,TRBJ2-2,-,TGTGCCATCAGTGAGGGCAACGGACCAGGGACCGGGGAGCTGTTTTTT,CAISEGNGPGTGELFF
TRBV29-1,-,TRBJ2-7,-,TGCAGCGTTGATCAGGGACTCTCCTACGAGCAGTACTTC,CSVDQGLSYEQYF
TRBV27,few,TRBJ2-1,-,TGTGCCAGCAGGGAGGGTGCGAAGTCCTACAATGAGCAGTTCTTC,CASREGAKSYNEQFF
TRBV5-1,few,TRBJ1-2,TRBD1,TGCGCCAGCAGCTTAAACAGGGGATCTAACTATGGCTACACCTTC,CASSLNRGSNYGYTF
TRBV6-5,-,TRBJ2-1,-,TGTGCCAGCAGACCAGCGGACGCAAACAATGAGCAGTTCTTC,CASRPADANNEQFF
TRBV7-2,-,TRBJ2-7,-,TGTGCCAGCAGCTTACAAACTCCGCCCAGCGAGCAGTACTTC,CASSLQTPPSEQYF
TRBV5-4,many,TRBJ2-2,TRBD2,TGTGCCAGCAGCCCGGGACTAGCGGCCAACACCGGGGAGCTGTTTTTT,CASSPGLAANTGELFF
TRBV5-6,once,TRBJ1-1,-,TGTGCCAGCTTTAACAGGGATAGGAACACTGAAGCTTTCTTT,CASFNRDRNTEAFF
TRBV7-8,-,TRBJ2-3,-,TGTGCCAGCACCTACGACTATTTTGATACGCAGTATTTT,CASTYDYFDTQYF
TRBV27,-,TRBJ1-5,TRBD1,TGTGCCAGCAGGCCCGGTGACAGGGGTACTCAGCCCCAGCATTTT,CASRPGDRGTQPQHF
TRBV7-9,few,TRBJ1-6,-,TGTGCCAGCAGCTTACTCGGTCTCGATAATTCACCCCTCCACTTT,CASSLLGLDNSPLHF
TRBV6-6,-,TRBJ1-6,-,TGTGCCAGCAGTTACAGGGGGAGTGGTTCACCCCTCCACTTT,CASSYRGSGSPLHF
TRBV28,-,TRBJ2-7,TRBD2,TGTGCCAGCAGCTCCATCCTAGCGGGACTATTTACACTTCCCTACGAGCAGTACTTC,CASSSILAGLFTLPYEQYF
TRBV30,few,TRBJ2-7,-,TGTGCCTGGAGTTTGACGGGCTACGAGCAGTACTTC,CAWSLTGYEQYF
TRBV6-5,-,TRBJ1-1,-,TGTGCCAGCAGAACGCCGACAGGGAACACTGAAGCTTTCTTT,CASRTPTGNTEAFF
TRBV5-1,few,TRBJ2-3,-,TGCGCCAGCAGCCCTACGACTATGGGCACAGATACGCAGTATTTT,CASSPTTMGTDTQYF
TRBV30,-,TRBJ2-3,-,TGTGCCCGAACAGGGGGACTATCGACAGGGACAGATACGCAGTATTTT,CARTGGLSTGTDTQYF
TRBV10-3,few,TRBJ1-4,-,TGTGCCATCAGGAGGGAATTCGGTGAAAAACTGTTTTTT,CAIRREFGEKLFF
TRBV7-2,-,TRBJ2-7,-,TGTGCCAGCAGCCGTAGGTTGCCCTACGAGCAGTACTTC,CASSRRLPYEQYF
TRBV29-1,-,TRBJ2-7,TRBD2,TGCAGCGTCCCACCCACTCTAGCGGGAGTATTTGGAGGCTACGAGCAGTACTTC,CSVPPTLAGVFGGYEQYF
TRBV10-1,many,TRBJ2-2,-,TGCGCCAGCAGTGAGTGGGTCACCGGGGAGCTGTTTTTT,CASSEWVTGELFF
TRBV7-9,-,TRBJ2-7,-,TGTGCCAGCAGCTGGAGAGACAGCGAGCAGTACTTC,CASSWRDSEQYF
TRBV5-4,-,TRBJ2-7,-,TGTGCCAGCAGCTTGGGAGAGCGGGTTTCTCGAGAGCAGTACTTC,CASSLGERVSREQYF
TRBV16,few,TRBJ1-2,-,TGTGCCAGCAGCCTTCGGGACACCAGAGACTTATATGGCTACACCTTC,CASSLRDTRDLYGYTF
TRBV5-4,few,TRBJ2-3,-,TGTGCCAGCAGTTCCGGGACTCCAGATACGCAGTATTTT,CASSSGTPDTQYF
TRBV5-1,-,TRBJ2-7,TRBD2,TGCGCCAGCAGCTTAGACGGGACTAGAGGCGAGCAGTACTTC,CASSLDGTRGEQYF
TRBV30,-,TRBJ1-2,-,TGTGCCTGGAGTAGCGCCTATGGCTACACCTTC,CAWSSAYGYTF
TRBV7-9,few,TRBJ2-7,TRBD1,TGTGCCAGCAGCCCCCGGACAGGGAAAGGTTACGAGCAGTACTTC,CASSPRTGKGYEQYF
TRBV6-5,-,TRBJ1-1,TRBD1,TGTGCCAGCAGTCGACAGGGGCGGGGCACTGAAGCTTTCTTT,CASSRQGRGTEAFF
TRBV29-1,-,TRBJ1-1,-,TGCAGCGTTGAGGGGGGGTATATCACTGAAGCTTTCTTT,CSVEGGYITEAFF